These 5 T cell receptor beta chains were all obtained from the same sample, sequenced in a study of T-cell reconstitution after alpha-beta-depleted transplantation in children. Unique molecular identifiers were used to barcode this TCRbeta library. TCRdb re-called the PCR reads with MiXCR, one entry per CDR3 protein. This sample has almost 500,000 distinct CDR3 sequences, with approximately 10% found just once. The sequencing used PBMCs, collected before TCRalphabeta/CD19-depleted stem cell transplant. The receptors were sampled from a child aged 2-9 years with inherited bone marrow failure, due to receive a stem cell transplant.

Ten or more counts support this clonotype. This sequence joins TRBV10-2 and TRBJ2-7; 7 nucleotides line up with TRBD2. This CDR3 is built from 15 residues. V was pared by 5 bases and J by 3 bases, with 10 bases of the junction left unmatched. The germline gives CDR1 WSHSY, CDR2 SAAADI. CDR3 sequence: CASSIGRDGGYEQYF. In DNA form, the CDR3 reads TGCGCCAGCAGTATAGGGAGGGATGGGGGCTACGAGCAGTACTTC.

This clonotype was seen only a few times. The chain has TRBV5-1 and TRBJ2-7; D possibly corresponds to TRBD1 (6 bases). Trimming stripped 4 bases from V and 7 bases from J, with 18 bases between. Germline assignment: CDR1 SGHRS and CDR2 YFSETQ. The CDR3 spans 14 residues. The CDR3 DNA is TGCGCCAGCAGCCCCTTCCCGGACAGCCTGGAGCAGTACTTC. Residues: CASSPFPDSLEQYF.

This clonotype has at least ten counts. The chain combines TRBV20-1 with TRBJ2-1; D is undetermined. CDR1 and CDR2 (germline): DFQATT, SNEGSKA (reference sequence). Between the trimmed V and J ends, which lost 6 bases and 3 bases, there was a span of 12 bases. The CDR3 sequence is 13 residues long. This CDR3 is CSAHDLRYNEQFF. CDR3 nucleotide sequence: TGCAGTGCGCACGACCTTCGCTACAATGAGCAGTTCTTC.

The J gene is TRBJ2-2, the V gene TRBV10-3, with 8 positions matching TRBD2. Germline V gene sequence: CDR1 ENHRY, CDR2 SYGVKD. V lost 3 bases and J lost 0; bases outside the gene matches: 0. This CDR3 has 15 residues. CDR3 sequence: CAISEAGANTGELFF. CDR3 DNA sequence: TGTGCCATCAGTGAAGCGGGAGCGAACACCGGGGAGCTGTTTTTT.

This clonotype was observed at least ten times. The chain joins TRBV7-9 to TRBJ1-2, with D perhaps matching TRBD1 (5 bases). V was pared by 5 bases and J by 8 bases, with 15 bases between. CDR3 size: 13 residues. Looked up from germline, CDR1 is SEHNR and CDR2 is FQNEAQ (reference sequence). CDR3 nucleotides: TGTGCCAGCAGCGTGGGACTGTCTTTCGGCTACACCTTC. Amino acids: CASSVGLSFGYTF.